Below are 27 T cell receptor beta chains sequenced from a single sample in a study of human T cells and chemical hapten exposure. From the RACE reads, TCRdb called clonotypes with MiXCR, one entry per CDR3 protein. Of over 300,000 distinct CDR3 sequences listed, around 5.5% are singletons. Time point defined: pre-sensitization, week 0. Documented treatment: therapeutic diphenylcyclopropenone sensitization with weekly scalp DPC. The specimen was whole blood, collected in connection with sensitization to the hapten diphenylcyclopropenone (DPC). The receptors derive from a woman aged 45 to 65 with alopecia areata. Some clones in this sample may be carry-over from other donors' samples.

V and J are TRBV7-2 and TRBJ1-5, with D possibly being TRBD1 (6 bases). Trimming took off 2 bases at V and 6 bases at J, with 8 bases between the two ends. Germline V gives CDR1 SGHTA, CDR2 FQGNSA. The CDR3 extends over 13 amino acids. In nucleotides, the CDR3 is TGTGCCAGCAGCTTACTCAGGGGTCAGCCCCAGCATTTT. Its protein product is CASSLLRGQPQHF. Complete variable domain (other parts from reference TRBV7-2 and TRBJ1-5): GAGVSQSPSNKVTEKGKDVELRCDPISGHTALYWYRQSLGQGLEFLIYFQGNSAPDKSGLPSDRFSAERTGGSVSTLTIQRTQQEDSAVYLCASSLLRGQPQHFGDGTRLSIL.

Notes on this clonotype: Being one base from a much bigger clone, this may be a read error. The chain's CDR3 is CASSRDRFTDTQYF. CDR3 nucleotide sequence: TGTGCCAGCAGCAGGGACAGATTCACAGATACGCAGTATTTT. The chain couples TRBV7-9 to TRBJ2-3; TRBD1 matches 7 bases. V was clipped by 5 bases and J by 2 bases; unmatched bases: 4. CDR1 is SEHNR and CDR2 is FQNEAQ in the germline V gene (reference sequence). The CDR3 contains 14 residues.

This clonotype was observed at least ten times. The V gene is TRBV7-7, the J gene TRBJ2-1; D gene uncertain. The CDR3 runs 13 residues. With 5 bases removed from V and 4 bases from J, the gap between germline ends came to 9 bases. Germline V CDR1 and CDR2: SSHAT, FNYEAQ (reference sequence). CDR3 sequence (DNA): TGTGCCAGCAGCCCAGTGAGGTACAATGAGCAGTTCTTC. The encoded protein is CASSPVRYNEQFF.

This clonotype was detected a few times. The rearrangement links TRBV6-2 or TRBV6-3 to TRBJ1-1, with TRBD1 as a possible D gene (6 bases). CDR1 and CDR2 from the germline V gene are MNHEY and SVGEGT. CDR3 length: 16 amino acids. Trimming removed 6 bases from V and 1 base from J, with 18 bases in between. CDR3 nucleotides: TGTGCCAGCAGATTTCGTTCGGGGGCGCGGAACACTGAAGCTTTCTTT. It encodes CASRFRSGARNTEAFF.

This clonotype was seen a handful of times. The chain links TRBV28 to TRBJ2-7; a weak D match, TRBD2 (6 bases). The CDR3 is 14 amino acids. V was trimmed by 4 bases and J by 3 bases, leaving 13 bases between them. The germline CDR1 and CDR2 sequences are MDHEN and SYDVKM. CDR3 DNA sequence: TGTGCCAGCAGTTCTCTCCCCGGGGGCTACGAGCAGTACTTC. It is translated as CASSSLPGGYEQYF.

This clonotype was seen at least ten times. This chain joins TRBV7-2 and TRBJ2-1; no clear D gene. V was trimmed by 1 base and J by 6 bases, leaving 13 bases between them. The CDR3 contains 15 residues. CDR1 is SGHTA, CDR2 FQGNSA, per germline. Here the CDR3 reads CASSLVGRSSNEQFF. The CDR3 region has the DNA TGTGCCAGCAGCTTAGTTGGGCGGTCTAGCAATGAGCAGTTCTTC.

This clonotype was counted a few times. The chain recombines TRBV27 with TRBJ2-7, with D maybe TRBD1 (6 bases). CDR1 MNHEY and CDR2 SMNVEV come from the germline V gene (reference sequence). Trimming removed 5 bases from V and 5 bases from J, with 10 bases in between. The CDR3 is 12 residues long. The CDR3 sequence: CASSATGNEQYF. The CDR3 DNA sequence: TGTGCCAGCAGTGCCACAGGGAACGAGCAGTACTTC.

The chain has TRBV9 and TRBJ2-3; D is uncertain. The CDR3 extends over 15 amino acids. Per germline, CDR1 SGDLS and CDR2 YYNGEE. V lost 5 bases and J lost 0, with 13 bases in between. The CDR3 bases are TGTGCCAGCAGTTCTGACCCGTCTAGCACAGATACGCAGTATTTT. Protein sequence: CASSSDPSSTDTQYF. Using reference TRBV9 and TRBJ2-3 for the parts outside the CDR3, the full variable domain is DSGVTQTPKHLITATGQRVTLRCSPRSGDLSVYWYQQSLDQGLQFLIQYYNGEERAKGNILERFSAQQFPDLHSELNLSSLELGDSALYFCASSSDPSSTDTQYFGPGTRLTVL.

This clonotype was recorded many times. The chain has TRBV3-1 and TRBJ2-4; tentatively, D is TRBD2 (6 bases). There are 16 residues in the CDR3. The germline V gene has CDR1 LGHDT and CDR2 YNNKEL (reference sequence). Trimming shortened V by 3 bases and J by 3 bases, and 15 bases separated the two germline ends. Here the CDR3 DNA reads TGTGCCAGCAGCCACAGGTCCGGGGGAGGCAAAAACATTCAGTACTTC. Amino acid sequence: CASSHRSGGGKNIQYF.

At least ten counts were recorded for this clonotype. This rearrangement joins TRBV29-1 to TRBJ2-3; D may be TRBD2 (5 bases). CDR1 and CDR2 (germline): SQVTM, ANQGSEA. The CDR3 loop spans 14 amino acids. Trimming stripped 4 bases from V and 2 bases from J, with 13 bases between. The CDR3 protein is CSVGSLAATDTQYF. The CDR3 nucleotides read TGCAGCGTTGGTAGCCTAGCCGCCACAGATACGCAGTATTTT.

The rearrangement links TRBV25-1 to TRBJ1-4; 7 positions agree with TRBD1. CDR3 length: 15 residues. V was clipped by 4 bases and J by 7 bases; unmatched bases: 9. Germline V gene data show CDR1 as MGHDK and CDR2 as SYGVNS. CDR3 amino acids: CASSARQGLSEKLFF. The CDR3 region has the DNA TGTGCCAGCAGTGCGAGACAGGGTCTTAGTGAAAAACTGTTTTTT.

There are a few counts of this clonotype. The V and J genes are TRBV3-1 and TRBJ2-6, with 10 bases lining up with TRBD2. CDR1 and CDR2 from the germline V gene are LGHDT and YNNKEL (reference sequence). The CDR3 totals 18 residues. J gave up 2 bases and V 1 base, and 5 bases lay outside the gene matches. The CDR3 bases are TGTGCCAGCAGCCAAGGGATAACTAGCGGGACTGGGGCCAACGTCCTGACTTTC. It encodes CASSQGITSGTGANVLTF.

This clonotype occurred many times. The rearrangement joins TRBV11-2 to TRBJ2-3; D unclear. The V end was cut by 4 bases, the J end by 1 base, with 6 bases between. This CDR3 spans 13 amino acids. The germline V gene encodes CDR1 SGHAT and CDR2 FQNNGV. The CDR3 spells CASSSYRTDTQYF. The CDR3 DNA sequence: TGTGCCAGCAGCTCTTACCGCACAGATACGCAGTATTTT. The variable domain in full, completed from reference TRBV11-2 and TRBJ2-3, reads EAGVAQSPRYKIIEKRQSVAFWCNPISGHATLYWYQQILGQGPKLLIQFQNNGVVDDSQLPKDRFSAERLKGVDSTLKIQPAKLEDSAVYLCASSSYRTDTQYFGPGTRLTVL.

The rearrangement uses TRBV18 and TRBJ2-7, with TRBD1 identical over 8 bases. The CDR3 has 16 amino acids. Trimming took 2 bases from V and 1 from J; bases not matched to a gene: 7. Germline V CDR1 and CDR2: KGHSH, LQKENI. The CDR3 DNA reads TGTGCCAGCTCACCAAACAGCCGGACAGGGTCCTACGAGCAGTACTTC. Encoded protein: CASSPNSRTGSYEQYF. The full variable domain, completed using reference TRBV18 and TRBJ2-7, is NAGVMQNPRHLVRRRGQEARLRCSPMKGHSHVYWYRQLPEEGLKFMVYLQKENIIDESGMPKERFSAEFPKEGPSILRIQQVVRGDSAAYFCASSPNSRTGSYEQYFGPGTRLTVT.

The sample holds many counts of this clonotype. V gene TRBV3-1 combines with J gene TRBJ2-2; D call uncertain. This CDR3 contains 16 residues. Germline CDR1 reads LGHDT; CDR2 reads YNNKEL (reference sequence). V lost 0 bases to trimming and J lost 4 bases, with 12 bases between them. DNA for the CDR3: TGTGCCAGCAGCCAAGATCACTTCTGGCTCACCGGGGAGCTGTTTTTT. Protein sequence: CASSQDHFWLTGELFF.

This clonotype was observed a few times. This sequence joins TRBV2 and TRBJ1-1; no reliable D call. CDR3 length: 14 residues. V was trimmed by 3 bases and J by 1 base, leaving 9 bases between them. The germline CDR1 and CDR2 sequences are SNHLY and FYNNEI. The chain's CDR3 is CASSDGRPNTEAFF. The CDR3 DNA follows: TGTGCCAGCAGTGACGGACGGCCGAACACTGAAGCTTTCTTT.

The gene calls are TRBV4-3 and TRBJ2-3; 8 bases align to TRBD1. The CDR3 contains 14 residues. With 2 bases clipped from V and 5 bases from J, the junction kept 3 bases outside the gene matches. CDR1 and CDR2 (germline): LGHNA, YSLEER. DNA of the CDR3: TGCGCCAGCAGCCAATCCGACAGGGGAGATACGCAGTATTTT. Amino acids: CASSQSDRGDTQYF.

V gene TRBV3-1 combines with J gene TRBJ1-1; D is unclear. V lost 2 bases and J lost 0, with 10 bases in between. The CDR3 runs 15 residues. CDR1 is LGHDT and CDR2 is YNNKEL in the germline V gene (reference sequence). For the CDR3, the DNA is TGTGCCAGCAGCCAACCTTCGGGGATGAACACTGAAGCTTTCTTT. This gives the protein CASSQPSGMNTEAFF.

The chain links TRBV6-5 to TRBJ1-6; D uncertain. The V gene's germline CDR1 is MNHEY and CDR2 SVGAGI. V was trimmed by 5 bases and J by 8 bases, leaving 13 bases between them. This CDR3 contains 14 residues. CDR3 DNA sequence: TGTGCCAGCAGTCGCCGACCCTTGGATTCACCCCTCCACTTT. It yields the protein CASSRRPLDSPLHF.

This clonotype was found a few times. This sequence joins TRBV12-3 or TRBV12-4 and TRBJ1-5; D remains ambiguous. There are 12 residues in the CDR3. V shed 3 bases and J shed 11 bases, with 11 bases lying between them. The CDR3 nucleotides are TGTGCCAGCAGTTTGGTGGGGATAGCCCAGCATTTT. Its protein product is CASSLVGIAQHF.

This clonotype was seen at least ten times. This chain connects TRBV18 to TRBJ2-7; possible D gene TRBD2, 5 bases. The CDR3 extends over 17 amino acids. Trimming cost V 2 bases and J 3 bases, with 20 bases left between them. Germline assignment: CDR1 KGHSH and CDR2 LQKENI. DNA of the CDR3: TGTGCCAGCTCACCATCCCCGGTAGGATCTAGCTACTACGAGCAGTACTTC. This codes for CASSPSPVGSSYYEQYF.

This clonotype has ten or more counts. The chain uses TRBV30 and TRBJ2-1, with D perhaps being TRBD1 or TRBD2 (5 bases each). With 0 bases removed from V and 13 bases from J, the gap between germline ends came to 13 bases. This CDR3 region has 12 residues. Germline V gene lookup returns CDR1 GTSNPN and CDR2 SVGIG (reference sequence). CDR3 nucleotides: TGTGCCTGGAGTGTACCGGGGCCCCGACAGTTCTTC. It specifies CAWSVPGPRQFF.

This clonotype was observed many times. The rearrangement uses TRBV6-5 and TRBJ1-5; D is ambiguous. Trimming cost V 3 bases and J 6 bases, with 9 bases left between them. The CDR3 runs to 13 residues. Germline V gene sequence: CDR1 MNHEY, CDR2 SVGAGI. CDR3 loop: CASSYVGSQPQHF. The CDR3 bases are TGTGCCAGCAGTTATGTGGGGTCTCAGCCCCAGCATTTT.

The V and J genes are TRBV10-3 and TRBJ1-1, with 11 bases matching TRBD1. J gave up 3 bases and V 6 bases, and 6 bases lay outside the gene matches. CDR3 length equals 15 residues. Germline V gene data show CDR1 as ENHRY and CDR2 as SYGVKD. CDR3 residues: CAIRAGTGGDTEAFF. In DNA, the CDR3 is TGTGCCATCAGAGCCGGGACAGGGGGAGACACTGAAGCTTTCTTT.

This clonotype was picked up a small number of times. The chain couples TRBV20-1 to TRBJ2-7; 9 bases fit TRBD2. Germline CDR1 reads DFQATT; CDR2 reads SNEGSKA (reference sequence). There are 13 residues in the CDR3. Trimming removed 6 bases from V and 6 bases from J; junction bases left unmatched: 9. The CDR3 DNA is TGCAGTGCCGCCGGGACTAGCCTCAGCGAGCAGTACTTC. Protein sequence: CSAAGTSLSEQYF.

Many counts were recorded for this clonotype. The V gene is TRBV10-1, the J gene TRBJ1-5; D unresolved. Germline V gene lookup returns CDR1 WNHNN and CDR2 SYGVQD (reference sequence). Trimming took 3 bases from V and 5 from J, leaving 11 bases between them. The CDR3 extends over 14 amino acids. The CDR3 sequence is CASSERQAHQPQHF. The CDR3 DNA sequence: TGCGCCAGCAGTGAAAGGCAGGCCCATCAGCCCCAGCATTTT.

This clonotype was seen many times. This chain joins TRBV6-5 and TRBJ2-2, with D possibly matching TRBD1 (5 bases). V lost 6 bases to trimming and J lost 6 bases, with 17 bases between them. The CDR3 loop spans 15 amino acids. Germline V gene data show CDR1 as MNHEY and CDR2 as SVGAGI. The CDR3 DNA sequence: TGTGCCAGCAGACAACAGGTTTTAGAGTCCGGGGAGCTGTTTTTT. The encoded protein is CASRQQVLESGELFF.